The rows below give T cell receptor beta chains drawn from one sample of a study of blood T cells in healthy people across ages. Each CDR3 protein is one row after TCRdb ran MiXCR on the 5' RACE reads. The data show 1.5 million to 2 million distinct CDR3 sequences, 39% seen once. Sequenced sample: blood. The receptors derive from a human donor in good health. Both conserved end residues are part of each CDR3. The D gene is left open where the match is weak. Clone size is stated in some rows and not others, as once, few, many or a class when expanded.

d_gene: NA
v_gene: TRBV4-1
abundance: NA
j_gene: TRBJ2-7
CDR3nt: TGCGCCAGCAGCGCAACACCCGTCGGGACACTCTCCTACGAGCAGTACTTC
CDR3aa: CASSATPVGTLSYEQYF

d_gene: NA
v_gene: TRBV6-5
abundance: NA
j_gene: TRBJ1-2
CDR3nt: TGTGCCAGCAGTTATTATGGGGGGGACTACACCTTC
CDR3aa: CASSYYGGDYTF

d_gene: TRBD2
v_gene: TRBV29-1
abundance: NA
j_gene: TRBJ2-1
CDR3nt: TGCAGCCTTATAGCGGGGGGGGATGAGCAGTTCTTC
CDR3aa: CSLIAGGDEQFF

d_gene: NA
v_gene: TRBV4-3
abundance: few
j_gene: TRBJ2-7
CDR3nt: TGCGCCAGCAGCCAAGCTAAACAGGATTACTACGAGCAGTACTTC
CDR3aa: CASSQAKQDYYEQYF

d_gene: NA
v_gene: TRBV24-1
abundance: NA
j_gene: TRBJ2-7
CDR3nt: TGTGCCCCCGGGACCCTCAACGAGCAGTACTTC
CDR3aa: CAPGTLNEQYF

d_gene: NA
v_gene: TRBV28
abundance: NA
j_gene: TRBJ1-2
CDR3nt: TGTGCCAGCAGTTCTCCCGCCCACGGAAAAACTAACTATGGCTACACCTTC
CDR3aa: CASSSPAHGKTNYGYTF

d_gene: TRBD1
v_gene: TRBV2
abundance: NA
j_gene: TRBJ2-2
CDR3nt: TGTGCCAGCGGGGAGGACAGGGGAGGTGCCGGGGAGCTGTTTTTT
CDR3aa: CASGEDRGGAGELFF

d_gene: TRBD1
v_gene: TRBV29-1
abundance: NA
j_gene: TRBJ2-5
CDR3nt: TGCAGCGTTGCCTACCGGGGACAGGGCAGGGGGACCCAGTACTTC
CDR3aa: CSVAYRGQGRGTQYF

d_gene: NA
v_gene: TRBV6-5
abundance: few
j_gene: TRBJ1-2
CDR3nt: TGTGCCAGCAGTTACGGGGAATCGACGGAAGGCTACACCTTC
CDR3aa: CASSYGESTEGYTF

d_gene: NA
v_gene: TRBV4-3
abundance: NA
j_gene: TRBJ1-1
CDR3nt: TGCGCCAGCAGCCAAGGATTATTGGGGGGGGAGGCTGAAGCTTTCTTT
CDR3aa: CASSQGLLGGEAEAFF

d_gene: TRBD1
v_gene: TRBV20-1
abundance: NA
j_gene: TRBJ1-2
CDR3nt: TGCAGTGCTAGAGTGAGGGGACAGCCGGAAACCGGCTACACCTTC
CDR3aa: CSARVRGQPETGYTF

d_gene: NA
v_gene: TRBV7-9
abundance: few
j_gene: TRBJ1-5
CDR3nt: TGTTCCAGCAGCTCCGACGGGGCTTACAATCAGCCCCAGCATTTT
CDR3aa: CSSSSDGAYNQPQHF

d_gene: TRBD2
v_gene: TRBV4-1
abundance: few
j_gene: TRBJ2-7
CDR3nt: TGCGCCAGCAGCCAAGCTAGCGGCGGTGAGCAGTACTTC
CDR3aa: CASSQASGGEQYF

d_gene: TRBD1
v_gene: TRBV12-3/TRBV12-4
abundance: NA
j_gene: TRBJ1-1
CDR3nt: TGTGCCGGCAGGCGAACAGGGGACACTGAAGCTTTCTTT
CDR3aa: CAGRRTGDTEAFF

d_gene: NA
v_gene: TRBV9
abundance: NA
j_gene: TRBJ2-3
CDR3nt: TGTGCCAGCAGCGTCGTCACCGCAGACACGCAGTATTTT
CDR3aa: CASSVVTADTQYF

d_gene: NA
v_gene: TRBV2
abundance: few
j_gene: TRBJ1-2
CDR3nt: TGTGCCAGCAGTGAAATAAGGGGCAGGACATATGGCTACACCTTC
CDR3aa: CASSEIRGRTYGYTF

d_gene: TRBD2
v_gene: TRBV7-2
abundance: many
j_gene: TRBJ2-7
CDR3nt: TGTGCCAGCAGCTTAGCTAGCGGGGGGCGCTACGAGCAGTACTTC
CDR3aa: CASSLASGGRYEQYF

d_gene: TRBD2
v_gene: TRBV12-3/TRBV12-4
abundance: NA
j_gene: TRBJ2-1
CDR3nt: TGTGCCAGCACCGGTGGACTAGCGAGATCCTTCTACAATGAGCAGTTCTTC
CDR3aa: CASTGGLARSFYNEQFF

d_gene: NA
v_gene: TRBV11-2
abundance: few
j_gene: TRBJ2-1
CDR3nt: TGTGCCAGCAGCTCGCTGACTGGGGGCCGTAATGAGCAGTTCTTC
CDR3aa: CASSSLTGGRNEQFF

d_gene: NA
v_gene: TRBV25-1
abundance: few
j_gene: TRBJ1-2
CDR3nt: TGTGCCAGCAGCGACAGTCGGCCCTATGAAAGCTACACCTTC
CDR3aa: CASSDSRPYESYTF

d_gene: TRBD1
v_gene: TRBV28
abundance: few
j_gene: TRBJ2-3
CDR3nt: TGTGCCAGCAGTTTGGGACAGGGGTTCACAGATACGCAGTATTTT
CDR3aa: CASSLGQGFTDTQYF

d_gene: TRBD1
v_gene: TRBV29-1
abundance: few
j_gene: TRBJ2-1
CDR3nt: TGCAGCGCCCGCCCGGGGACAGGATACAATGAGCAGTTCTTC
CDR3aa: CSARPGTGYNEQFF

d_gene: NA
v_gene: TRBV6-5
abundance: NA
j_gene: TRBJ2-4
CDR3nt: TGTGCCAGCAGTTCACCGGGGACAAACATTCAGTACTTC
CDR3aa: CASSSPGTNIQYF

d_gene: NA
v_gene: TRBV20-1
abundance: NA
j_gene: TRBJ1-2
CDR3nt: TGCAGTGCTAGAGGCTCGGGGGGCGGTGGCTACACCTTC
CDR3aa: CSARGSGGGGYTF

d_gene: TRBD2
v_gene: TRBV7-2
abundance: NA
j_gene: TRBJ2-4
CDR3nt: TGTGCCAGCAGCGACCGACTAGCGGAAAAAAACATTCAGTACTTC
CDR3aa: CASSDRLAEKNIQYF

d_gene: NA
v_gene: TRBV10-3
abundance: NA
j_gene: TRBJ1-2
CDR3nt: TGTGCCATCAGTGACCAAGGGATTGGTGGCTACACCTTC
CDR3aa: CAISDQGIGGYTF

d_gene: NA
v_gene: TRBV20-1
abundance: many
j_gene: TRBJ2-1
CDR3nt: TGCAGTGCTAGAGGCAGGGGGGATATGGGTGAGCAGTTCTTC
CDR3aa: CSARGRGDMGEQFF

d_gene: TRBD1
v_gene: TRBV27
abundance: once
j_gene: TRBJ2-1
CDR3nt: TGTGCCAGCCATCCCCGGGGACAGGGGTACAATGAGCAGTTCTTC
CDR3aa: CASHPRGQGYNEQFF

d_gene: NA
v_gene: TRBV7-2
abundance: few
j_gene: TRBJ2-1
CDR3nt: TGTGCCAGCAGCCTATCCGGGCCTAGCTCCTACAATGAGCAGTTCTTC
CDR3aa: CASSLSGPSSYNEQFF

d_gene: NA
v_gene: TRBV4-1
abundance: once
j_gene: TRBJ1-1
CDR3nt: TGCGCCAGCAGCCAAGAAACGGGGTTCCCTGAAGCTTTCTTT
CDR3aa: CASSQETGFPEAFF

d_gene: TRBD2
v_gene: TRBV29-1
abundance: few
j_gene: TRBJ2-3
CDR3nt: TGCAGCGTTGAAGGTCCTAGCGGGGTTCGCACAGATACGCAGTATTTT
CDR3aa: CSVEGPSGVRTDTQYF

d_gene: TRBD2
v_gene: TRBV2
abundance: NA
j_gene: TRBJ2-3
CDR3nt: TGTGCCAGCAGTGAAGTGGCTAGCGGGGGAGAAGATACGCAGTATTTT
CDR3aa: CASSEVASGGEDTQYF